One and the same sample provided the 13 T cell receptor beta chains below, sequenced in a study of OX40 agonist ivuxolimab in advanced cancers. The assay was immunoSEQ multiplex PCR, and TCRdb's table has in-frame clones only and misses some. The table includes approximately 84,000 clones, around 90% detected once. The material was CD4+ or CD8+ T cells sorted from blood, obtained in a trial of the OX40 agonist ivuxolimab. These receptors were collected from an adult with an advanced solid tumor such as melanoma, head and neck, liver or kidney cancer.

The chain links TRBV4-3 to TRBJ1-4; possible D gene TRBD1, 5 bases. The CDR3 totals 15 residues. The V end was cut by 4 bases, the J end by 8 bases, with 17 bases between. Germline assignment: CDR1 LGHNA and CDR2 YSLEER. The CDR3 loop is CASSPSGGTGEKLFF. CDR3 coding DNA: TGCGCCAGCAGCCCATCCGGGGGAACCGGGGAAAAACTGTTTTTT.

This clone was picked up one time. DNA of the CDR3: TGTGCCACTGCGTCGGGGGCTCGTGAGACCCAGTACTTC. Protein: CATASGARETQYF. The V call is TRBV6-1, the J call TRBJ2-5; TRBD1 or TRBD2 may be the D gene (6 bases each). This CDR3 contains 13 residues. V lost 10 bases to trimming and J lost 5 bases, with 17 bases between them. Germline CDR1 MNHNS, CDR2 SASEGT.

This chain connects TRBV7-9 to TRBJ2-2; the match to TRBD1 covers 7 bases. Trimming removed 0 bases from V and 5 bases from J; junction bases left unmatched: 6. The germline V gene encodes CDR1 SEHNR and CDR2 FQNEAQ (reference sequence). CDR3 length equals 16 residues. The CDR3 coding sequence is TGTGCCAGCAGCTTAGCGGCGATCAGGGGGACCGGGGAGCTGTTTTTT. Encoded protein: CASSLAAIRGTGELFF.

This sequence joins TRBV4-1 and TRBJ1-2, with a weak D call TRBD1 (6 bases). Trimming removed 2 bases at V and 9 bases at J, with 13 bases between. Germline lookup yields CDR1 MGHRA and CDR2 YSYEKL. The CDR3 contains 13 residues. CDR3 loop: CASSQPDSRRYTF. CDR3 nucleotide sequence: TGCGCCAGCAGCCAACCGGACAGTCGGCGCTACACCTTC.

The V gene is TRBV9, the J gene TRBJ2-5; 13 bases map to TRBD2. V was pared by 0 bases and J by 5 bases, with 7 bases of the junction left unmatched. The CDR3 has 17 amino acids. From germline, CDR1 is SGDLS and CDR2 YYNGEE. This chain's CDR3 is CASSVGGLAGVLETQYF. The CDR3 coding sequence is TGTGCCAGCAGCGTAGGAGGACTAGCGGGGGTGTTGGAGACCCAGTACTTC.

The J gene is TRBJ2-1, the V gene TRBV19, with 8 bases that match TRBD2. The CDR3 runs to 15 residues. The germline CDR1 and CDR2 sequences are LNHDA and SQIVND (reference sequence). After removal of 5 bases from V and 8 bases from J, the junction contained 11 bases not matched to a gene. The CDR3 sequence is CASSATSGRNDEQFF. DNA of the CDR3: TGTGCCAGTAGTGCTACTAGCGGACGGAACGATGAGCAGTTCTTC.

This clone came up a few times. J is TRBJ1-1 and V is TRBV7-6; D unresolved. Germline V gene sequence: CDR1 SGHVS, CDR2 FNYEAQ. The CDR3 contains 13 residues. The ends were cut back, 4 bases at V and 1 base at J, with 7 bases in the middle. CDR3 in amino acids: CASSSGPNTEAFF. The CDR3 nucleotides read TGTGCCAGCAGCTCTGGACCGAACACTGAAGCTTTCTTT.

The chain couples TRBV5-1 to TRBJ1-2; 9 bases match TRBD1. Unmatched junction bases numbered 7, after V lost 2 bases and J lost 8 bases. This CDR3 contains 14 residues. Germline V CDR1 and CDR2: SGHRS, YFSETQ. CDR3 nucleotide sequence: TGCGCCAGCAGCTTCCAACAGGGGGCACAAGGCTACACCTTC. Protein sequence: CASSFQQGAQGYTF.

CDR3 DNA sequence: TGTGCCAGCAGCTCCCGGGACGCTGAGTTCTTC. This gives the protein CASSSRDAEFF. The chain uses TRBV11-3 and TRBJ2-1; either TRBD1 or TRBD2 may supply D (5 bases each). The V gene lost 4 bases and the J gene lost 14 bases, with 12 bases spanning the gap. The CDR3 runs to 11 residues. Germline CDR1 SGHNT, CDR2 YENEEA.

The CDR3 region is CASSLVGSTDTQYF. The CDR3 bases are TGTGCCAGCAGCTTAGTGGGTAGCACAGATACGCAGTATTTT. This chain uses TRBV7-8 with TRBJ2-3; D is ambiguous. V lost 1 base and J lost 0, with 5 bases in between. Germline loops: CDR1 SGHVS, CDR2 FQNEAQ. The CDR3 has 14 residues.

The V and J genes are TRBV7-6 and TRBJ2-7, with unresolved D. This CDR3 is 16 amino acids long. The V gene lost 1 base and the J gene lost 2 bases, with 15 bases spanning the gap. Per germline, CDR1 SGHVS and CDR2 FNYEAQ. This chain's CDR3 is CASSLEVGSLPYEQYF. For the CDR3, the DNA is TGTGCCAGCAGCTTAGAGGTGGGCTCCCTCCCCTACGAGCAGTACTTC.

The V and J genes are TRBV6-5 and TRBJ2-1; tentatively, D is TRBD1 (6 bases). The length of the CDR3 is 11 residues. In germline, CDR1 is MNHEY, CDR2 SVGAGI. Trimming pared 5 bases from V and 14 bases from J, leaving 13 bases between. CDR3 DNA: TGTGCCAGCAGTACCAACAGGGTGGAGTTCTTC. Its protein is CASSTNRVEFF.

The rearrangement joins TRBV19 to TRBJ2-1; D uncertain. This CDR3 region has 12 residues. Germline CDR1 and CDR2: LNHDA and SQIVND (reference sequence). With 5 bases removed from V and 10 bases from J, the gap between germline ends came to 12 bases. Here the CDR3 reads CASSLPSKEQFF. The CDR3 coding sequence is TGTGCCAGTAGTCTACCCTCGAAGGAGCAGTTCTTC.